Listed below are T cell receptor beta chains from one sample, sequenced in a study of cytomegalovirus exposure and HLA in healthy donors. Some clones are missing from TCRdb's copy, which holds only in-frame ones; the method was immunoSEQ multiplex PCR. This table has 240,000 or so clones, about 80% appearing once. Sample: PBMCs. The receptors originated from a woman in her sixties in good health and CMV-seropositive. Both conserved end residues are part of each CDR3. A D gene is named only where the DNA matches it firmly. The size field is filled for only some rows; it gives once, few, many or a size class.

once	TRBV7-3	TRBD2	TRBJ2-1	TGTGCCAGCAGAAGCGGGAGGGCCATGGATGAGCAGTTCTTC	CASRSGRAMDEQFF
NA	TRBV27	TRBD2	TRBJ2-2	TGTGCCAGCAGTTCCGGACTAGCGGGAGTTGAGGGCGGGGAGCTGTTTTTT	CASSSGLAGVEGGELFF
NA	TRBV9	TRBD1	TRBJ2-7	TGTGCCAGCAGCGTCCGAGGGACAGGGTTTGCGGAGCAGTACTTC	CASSVRGTGFAEQYF
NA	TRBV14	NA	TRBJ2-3	TGTGCCAGCAGCCAACCCAAACAGGGAGCGAAAGGCACAGATACGCAGTATTTT	CASSQPKQGAKGTDTQYF
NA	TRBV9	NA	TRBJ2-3	TGTGCCAGCAGCGTAGGTGCCAGGGATACAGATACGCAGTATTTT	CASSVGARDTDTQYF
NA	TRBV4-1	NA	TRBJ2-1	TGCGCCAGCAGCCAAGTCGGTGAACTCTTATCCGTCGCTCTCAATGAGCAGTTCTTC	CASSQVGELLSVALNEQFF
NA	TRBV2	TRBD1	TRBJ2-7	TGTGCCAGCAGTGTCTGGGACAGGGGGTTATCCGAGCAGTACTTC	CASSVWDRGLSEQYF
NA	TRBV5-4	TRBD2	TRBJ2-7	TGTGCCAGCAGACCCTTCGGGGGGAACGAGCAGTACTTC	CASRPFGGNEQYF
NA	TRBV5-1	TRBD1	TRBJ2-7	TGCGCCAGCAGCTTAGGGGGCGAAGGCTACGAGCAGTACTTC	CASSLGGEGYEQYF
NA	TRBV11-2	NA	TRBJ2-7	TGTGCCAGCAGCTTAGGGCGGGACTACGAGCAGTACTTC	CASSLGRDYEQYF
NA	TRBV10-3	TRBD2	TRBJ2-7	TGTGCCATCAGCCTGACTAGCGGGAACTACGAGCAGTACTTC	CAISLTSGNYEQYF
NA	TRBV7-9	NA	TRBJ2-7	TGTGCCAGCAGCTCATCAGTAGAGCAGTACTTC	CASSSSVEQYF
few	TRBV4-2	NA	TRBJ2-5	TGTGCCAGCAGCCAAGGTGGGGCCGAGACCCAGTACTTC	CASSQGGAETQYF
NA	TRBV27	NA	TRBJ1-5	TGTGCCAGCAGTCAAGACAGACTCCAATATCAGCCCCAGCATTTT	CASSQDRLQYQPQHF
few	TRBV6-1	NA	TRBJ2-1	TGTGCCAGCATTAACAATGAGCAGTTCTTC	CASINNEQFF
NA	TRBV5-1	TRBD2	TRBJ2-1	TGCGCCAGCAGCTTGGGGGGTAGCGGGACCTATGAGCAGTTCTTC	CASSLGGSGTYEQFF
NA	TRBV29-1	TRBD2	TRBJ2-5	TGCAGCGTGGTTCGGACTAGGTCAGAGACCCAGTACTTC	CSVVRTRSETQYF
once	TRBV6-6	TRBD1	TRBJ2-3	TGTGCCAGCAGTTCTCGGGACAGGGGATCAGGAGATACGCAGTATTTT	CASSSRDRGSGDTQYF
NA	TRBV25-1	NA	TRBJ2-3	TGTGCCAGCAGTGAACGGGATAGCGGATTCACAGATACGCAGTATTTT	CASSERDSGFTDTQYF
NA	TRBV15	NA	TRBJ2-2	TGTGCCACCAGCAGAGATGGCAGGGACACCGGGGAGCTGTTTTTT	CATSRDGRDTGELFF
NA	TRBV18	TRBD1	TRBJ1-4	TGTGCCAGCTCACAAGATATAGGGGGCCAGAATGAAAAACTGTTTTTT	CASSQDIGGQNEKLFF
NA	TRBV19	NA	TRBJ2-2	TGTGCCAGTAGTCTAGCCGGGGGAGTAAGTACCGGGGAGCTGTTTTTT	CASSLAGGVSTGELFF
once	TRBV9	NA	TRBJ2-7	TGTGCCAGCAGCGTAGGCCAGGGGGGCTACGAGCAGTACTTC	CASSVGQGGYEQYF
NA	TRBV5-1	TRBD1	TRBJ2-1	TGCGCCAGCAGCTTAACAGGGGGAATCGGCAATGAGCAGTTCTTC	CASSLTGGIGNEQFF
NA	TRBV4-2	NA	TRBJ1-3	TGTGCCAGCAGCCAAGATCAGGGGCTCGGAAACACCATATATTTT	CASSQDQGLGNTIYF
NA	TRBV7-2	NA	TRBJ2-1	TGTGCCAGCAGCAGGGAGGTTGGTGAGCAGTTCTTC	CASSREVGEQFF
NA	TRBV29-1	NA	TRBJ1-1	TGCAGCGTTGCCCCCAGGGCACTCACTGAAGCTTTCTTT	CSVAPRALTEAFF
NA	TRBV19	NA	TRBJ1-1	TGTGCCAGTAGTCCTCCCGAACGCGGAACTGAAGCTTTCTTT	CASSPPERGTEAFF
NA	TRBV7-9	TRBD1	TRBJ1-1	TGTTCCAGCAGCTTACCAGGGGGACGTGAAGCTTTCTTT	CSSSLPGGREAFF
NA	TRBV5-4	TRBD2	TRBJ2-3	TGTGCCAGCAGCTTGGAGGGACTAGCGGGAGATACGCAGTATTTT	CASSLEGLAGDTQYF
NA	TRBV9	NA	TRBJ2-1	TGTGCCAGCAGCGATCTACGTGGGGCGGACAATGAGCAGTTCTTC	CASSDLRGADNEQFF
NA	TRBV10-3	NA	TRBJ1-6	TGTGCCACCGGAAGTGACCGTCCTAGCTCCTATAATTCACCCCTCCACTTT	CATGSDRPSSYNSPLHF
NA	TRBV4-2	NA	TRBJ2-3	TGTGCCAGCAGCCAAGACACGGGAGAGTCAGATACGCAGTATTTT	CASSQDTGESDTQYF
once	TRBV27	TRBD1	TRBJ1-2	TGTGCCAGCAGTTTGATACAGGGGGATGGCTACACCTTC	CASSLIQGDGYTF
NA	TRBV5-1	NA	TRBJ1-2	TGCGCCAGCAGCCACAGCGGCGAGGACTATGGCTACACCTTC	CASSHSGEDYGYTF
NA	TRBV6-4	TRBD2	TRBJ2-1	TGTGCCAGCAGGGGCCCCGGACTAGGCTCCTACAATGAGCAGTTCTTC	CASRGPGLGSYNEQFF
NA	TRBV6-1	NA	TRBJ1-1	TGTGCCAGCAGTGAACAGGGGCAAACTGAAGCTTTCTTT	CASSEQGQTEAFF
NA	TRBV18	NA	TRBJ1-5	TGTGCCAGCTCACCCCCGAGCGGGGGCGCAAGTGGCAATCAGCCCCAGCATTTT	CASSPPSGGASGNQPQHF
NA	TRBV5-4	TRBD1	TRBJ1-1	TGTGCCAGCAGCGCCGGGACAGAATACACTGAAGCTTTCTTT	CASSAGTEYTEAFF
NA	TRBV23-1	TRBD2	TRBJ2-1	TGCGCCAGCACCCCTAGGGGTGGGAGGGATTGGAATGAGCAGTTCTTC	CASTPRGGRDWNEQFF
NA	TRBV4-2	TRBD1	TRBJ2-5	TGTGCCAGCAGCTGGGACAGGGAGGAAGAGACCCAGTACTTC	CASSWDREEETQYF
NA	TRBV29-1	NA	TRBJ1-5	TGCAGCGTAAAGCGGGGCGCGGATCAGCCCCAGCATTTT	CSVKRGADQPQHF
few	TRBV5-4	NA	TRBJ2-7	TGTGCCAGCAGCTCGACAGCCACCTTGGAGCAGTACTTC	CASSSTATLEQYF
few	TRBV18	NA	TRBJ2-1	TGTGCCAGCTCACCAAGGCGGGACGGGGAGCAGTTCTTC	CASSPRRDGEQFF
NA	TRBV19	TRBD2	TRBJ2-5	TGTGCCAGTGGTAGCGGGATCGTCGGGGGAGAGACCCAGTACTTC	CASGSGIVGGETQYF
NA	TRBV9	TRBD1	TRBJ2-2	TGTGCCAGCAGCGTACTGCCTTCTGGACAGGGAAGCACCGGGGAGCTGTTTTTT	CASSVLPSGQGSTGELFF
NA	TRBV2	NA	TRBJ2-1	TGTGCCAGCAGCGACACTAGGTACAATGAGCAGTTCTTC	CASSDTRYNEQFF